This TCR beta chain came from a study of T cell responses to AZD1222 COVID-19 vaccine. Germline CDR1 and CDR2: LGHNA and YNFKEQ. The CDR3 runs 15 residues. V lost 0 bases and J lost 8, with 16 bases in between. Produced via immunoSEQ multiplex PCR; TCRdb's table is partial and in-frame only. The table has under 120,000 clones, 80% to 95% seen once; the top ten hold about 1.2%. To note about this clone: Its antigen is not identified.

Study results and limitations: Repertoires were sampled only after the peak T cell response.

This chain joins TRBV4-2 and TRBJ1-2; D is undetermined. The sequenced sample was peripheral blood, obtained on day 0 of AZD1222 vaccination. This receptor was identified in an adult in good health. In DNA, the CDR3 is TGTGCCAGCAGCCAAGATAACAGCCGGTCGGCCGGCTACACCTTC. It specifies CASSQDNSRSAGYTF.